Presented here are 3 T cell receptor beta chains from one specimen sequenced in a study of Ad26.COV2.S vaccination and SARS-CoV-2 variants. Sequencing used immunoSEQ multiplex PCR; TCRdb keeps in-frame clones, though not all of them. The sample holds roughly 390,000 clones, 70% to 90% seen once. Stated treatment: 19 received Ad26.COV2.S at low or high dose, single or two shots; 5 received placebo; per-sample allocation not given. Each sample was drawn 63 days after the first injection (of vaccine or placebo). Sequencing was performed on peripheral blood, taken in a trial of Ad26.COV2.S vaccine versus placebo. Receptor source: a person aged 18 to 65 who received the Ad26.COV2.S COVID-19 vaccine or a placebo.

This chain connects TRBV6-5 to TRBJ2-7; 7 nucleotides line up with TRBD1. There are 14 residues in the CDR3. The germline V gene encodes CDR1 MNHEY and CDR2 SVGAGI. J gave up 3 bases and V 7 bases, and 9 bases lay outside the gene matches. CDR3 sequence: CASTLPRDSYEQYF. The CDR3 coding sequence is TGTGCCAGCACCCTACCCCGGGACAGCTACGAGCAGTACTTC.

This sequence joins TRBV5-4 and TRBJ2-2; D not certain. Trimming pared 3 bases from V and 3 bases from J, leaving 9 bases between. Germline V lookup: CDR1 SGHNT, CDR2 YYREEE (reference sequence). The CDR3 length is 14 residues. This CDR3 is CASSSPRDTGELFF. The CDR3 region has the DNA TGTGCCAGCAGCTCACCACGGGACACCGGGGAGCTGTTTTTT. The full variable domain, its missing parts supplied by reference TRBV5-4 and TRBJ2-2, is ETGVTQSPTHLIKTRGQQVTLRCSSQSGHNTVSWYQQALGQGPQFIFQYYREEENGRGNFPPRFSGLQFPNYSSELNVNALELDDSALYLCASSSPRDTGELFFGEGSRLTVL.

This clone appeared once. V gene TRBV19 combines with J gene TRBJ2-3, with 7 bases fitting TRBD2. Unmatched junction bases numbered 10, after V lost 1 base and J lost 3 bases. CDR1 and CDR2 from the germline V gene are LNHDA and SQIVND (reference sequence). The CDR3 is 17 residues long. The CDR3 spells CASSIGASGEVTDTQYF. The DNA of the CDR3 is TGTGCCAGTAGTATAGGCGCGAGCGGGGAGGTGACAGATACGCAGTATTTT.